This entry concerns a single T cell receptor (beta chain). Antigen specificity is unknown. These data originate in a study of cytomegalovirus exposure and HLA in healthy donors. The protocol was immunoSEQ multiplex PCR, while the TCRdb copy is restricted to in-frame clones and leaves out a portion. The repertoire consists of some 140,000 clones, with just under 85% occurring once and the leading ten covering around 1.4%. The CDR3 runs 22 residues. Germline V gives CDR1 LGHNT, CDR2 FRNRAP. V was clipped by 1 base and J by 0 bases; unmatched bases: 14. Overall study results and limits: Some TCR beta chains (roughly 160 of them) were listed as cytomegalovirus-associated.

The TCR comes from a woman between 25 and 40 years old in good health and CMV-seronegative. The chain recombines TRBV12-5 with TRBJ2-2; TRBD2 matches 13 bases. Sequencing was carried out using PBMCs. The CDR3 here is CASGLAPTLRLAGGANTGELFF. The DNA of the CDR3 is TGTGCTAGTGGTTTGGCCCCAACCCTCCGACTAGCGGGGGGTGCGAACACCGGGGAGCTGTTTTTT.